This paragraph covers one T cell receptor (beta chain) sequence. This entry is derived from a study of blood T cell repertoires in COVID-19. The overall study: Sites in the United States, Italy and Spain provided acute and convalescent COVID-19 samples. In each case, the material was cDNA or gDNA derived from T cells, B-cell-depleted T cells, or PBMCs.

Seattle-derived patients entered the study during active infection and were followed longitudinally. V trimming: 6 bases; J trimming: 0 bases; junction bases outside the gene matches: 6. CDR3 length equals 16 residues. CDR1 is LNHDA, CDR2 SQIVND, per germline (reference sequence). As handled by the study authors: The authors estimated nucleated cell counts from reference gene primer amplification. The method was immunoSEQ multiplex PCR; TCRdb's version includes in-frame clones alone and lacks a portion of them. Clone size and the V and J calls come from that table; the DNA yielded D and trimming. The sample carries 150,000 or so clones, roughly 77% recorded once.

The specimen sequenced was peripheral blood. The gene calls are TRBV19 and TRBJ2-4, with TRBD2 matching over 9 bases. This TCR was recovered from an older woman with COVID-19, enrolled during active disease. The CDR3 reads CASRDLAGLAKNIQYF. CDR3 coding DNA: TGTGCCAGTAGGGATCTAGCGGGACTAGCCAAAAACATTCAGTACTTC.